The source of this TCR beta chain is a study of blood T cell repertoires in COVID-19. Study at large: Samples taken during acute and convalescent COVID-19 were collected in the United States, Italy and Spain. The cDNA or gDNA used as material had been derived from T cells, B-cell-depleted T cells, or PBMCs.

Germline assignment: CDR1 SGHTA and CDR2 FQGTGA. J was trimmed by 1 base and V by 6 bases; bases with no gene match: 5. The CDR3 spans 14 residues. Authors' analysis steps: Estimation of nucleated cell counts was performed using reference gene primer amplification. Sequencing was performed with immunoSEQ multiplex PCR; in TCRdb, only in-frame clones are kept and a portion is missing. V and J calls plus clone size are reproduced from that table; the DNA served to infer D and trimming. The table includes around 39,000 clones, more than 65% detected once. This clone was found a few times. This receptor was identified in an elderly man with active or convalescent COVID-19. Sequenced material: peripheral blood. The chain joins TRBV7-3 to TRBJ1-1, with 7 bases that match TRBD1. Here the CDR3 reads CASSSYRGNTEAFF. DNA for the CDR3: TGTGCCAGCAGTTCGTACAGGGGGAACACTGAAGCTTTCTTT.